These T cell receptor beta chains were read from a single sample in a study of lymphopenia after photon versus proton radiotherapy. Libraries were prepared by immunoSEQ multiplex PCR; TCRdb keeps only in-frame clonotypes and omits some of them. The sample contains tens of thousands of clones, approximately 84% of which appear only once. The sequenced sample was peripheral blood, obtained from a patient treated with proton-based radiotherapy. Receptor source: a man aged 60 to 69 with pancreatic cancer. Each CDR3 is given with its conserved first and last residue. Fields, in order: D gene, clone size, J gene, V gene, CDR3 DNA, CDR3 protein. The D gene is left open where the match is weak. Not all rows give a size; the values are once, few, many and, for expanded clones, a class.

>-|-|TRBJ2-5|TRBV7-8
TGTGCCAGCAGCTTAGGTACTAGCGAGACCCAGTACTTC
CASSLGTSETQYF
>TRBD1|-|TRBJ2-1|TRBV4-1
TGCGCCAGCAGCCAGTCCGGACAGGGGGAGTTCTTC
CASSQSGQGEFF
>TRBD1|-|TRBJ2-7|TRBV5-4
TGTGCCAGCAGCCCGGGACAGGGTGGAAAGGAGCAGTACTTC
CASSPGQGGKEQYF
>TRBD2|-|TRBJ2-7|TRBV7-8
TGTGCCAGCAGCTTACCTACAAGACTAGCGGGAGGGAGGTACGAGCAGTACTTC
CASSLPTRLAGGRYEQYF
>-|-|TRBJ2-1|TRBV5-6
TGTGCCAGCAGTTACAGGGGACTCTCCTACAATGAGCAGTTCTTC
CASSYRGLSYNEQFF
>TRBD1|-|TRBJ1-4|TRBV10-1
TGCGCCGGGGACAGGGCAGAAAAACTGTTTTTT
CAGDRAEKLFF
>-|few|TRBJ1-1|TRBV9
TGTGCCAGCAGCACAGGGTATGCGGACACTGAAGCTTTCTTT
CASSTGYADTEAFF
>-|-|TRBJ2-3|TRBV27
TGTGCCAGCAGTTTATGGGGCACAGATACGCAGTATTTT
CASSLWGTDTQYF
>-|once|TRBJ2-1|TRBV11-2
TGTGCCAGCAGCTTAGTTCCTAGCATCGGTGAGCAGTTCTTC
CASSLVPSIGEQFF
>TRBD2|-|TRBJ2-1|TRBV28
TGTGCCAGCAGTTTGACTAGCGGGACCCACAATGAGCAGTTCTTC
CASSLTSGTHNEQFF
>TRBD1|-|TRBJ1-1|TRBV5-1
TGCGCCAGCGGGACGGACAGGGGTAGTGAAGCTTTCTTT
CASGTDRGSEAFF
>-|-|TRBJ1-1|TRBV9
TGTGCCAGCAGCGTCAACTTCGGGGGCACTGAAGCTTTCTTT
CASSVNFGGTEAFF
>-|-|TRBJ1-5|TRBV4-3
TGCGCCAGCGGATGGCAGGTCGATCAGCCCCAGCATTTT
CASGWQVDQPQHF
>-|-|TRBJ2-7|TRBV6-1
TGTGCCAGCAGTGACTTTAGGTTTGGTGATTCACCCTACGAGCAGTACTTC
CASSDFRFGDSPYEQYF
>TRBD2|-|TRBJ2-4|TRBV27
TGTGCCAGCAGTTTGGGGGGTCCAGGGACTAGCGGGGTAACCAAAAACATTCAGTACTTC
CASSLGGPGTSGVTKNIQYF
>TRBD1|-|TRBJ1-1|TRBV5-4
TGTGCCAGCATCAGGGACAGGGCGGGCACTGAAGCTTTCTTT
CASIRDRAGTEAFF
>-|-|TRBJ2-7|TRBV2
TGTGCCAGCAGTGAACTAGGGCAGAGCTCCTACGAGCAGTACTTC
CASSELGQSSYEQYF
>-|once|TRBJ2-3|TRBV28
TGTGCCAGCAGTGACAGCTCGCAGGATACGCAGTATTTT
CASSDSSQDTQYF
>TRBD1|once|TRBJ1-1|TRBV6-5
TGTGCCAGCAGCCGGGACAGGGCGAACACTGAAGCTTTCTTT
CASSRDRANTEAFF
>-|-|TRBJ1-1|TRBV4-3
TGCGCCAGCAGCCAAGTCCGGGGTCATGAAGCTTTCTTT
CASSQVRGHEAFF
>-|once|TRBJ2-3|TRBV9
TGTGCCAGCAGCGGCTCTAGGGGAACCCAAACAGATACGCAGTATTTT
CASSGSRGTQTDTQYF
>-|-|TRBJ2-3|TRBV4-2
TGTGCCAGCAGCCAAGAGAAGAGCAGCGGAGTCACAGATACGCAGTATTTT
CASSQEKSSGVTDTQYF
>-|-|TRBJ1-2|TRBV4-2
TGTGCCAGCAGCCTCAACAGGGTAAACCCGAAGGGTAACTATGGCTACACCTTC
CASSLNRVNPKGNYGYTF
>-|-|TRBJ2-5|TRBV28
TGTGCCAGCAGCCCCGTAGTTGAGAAGGCCCAGTACTTC
CASSPVVEKAQYF
>TRBD2|-|TRBJ2-1|TRBV27
TGTGCCAGCAGTTTCGGCGGGAGTAGGCGCAATGAGCAGTTCTTC
CASSFGGSRRNEQFF
>TRBD1|-|TRBJ2-7|TRBV6-5
TGTGCCAGCAGCTTGGACAGGGGGCCTTACGAGCAGTACTTC
CASSLDRGPYEQYF
>TRBD2|-|TRBJ2-5|TRBV28
TGTGCCAGCAGCAACTTGGTGTCTAGCGGGAGAGTAGAGGAGACCCAGTACTTC
CASSNLVSSGRVEETQYF
>-|-|TRBJ1-4|TRBV7-9
TGTGCCAGCAGCTTAGCGGGGGCGACAAATGAAAAACTGTTTTTT
CASSLAGATNEKLFF
>-|few|TRBJ2-2|TRBV18
TGTGCCAGCTCACCAAAAACTAGCAGTACCGGGGAGCTGTTTTTT
CASSPKTSSTGELFF
>-|-|TRBJ2-1|TRBV6-5
TGTGCCAGCAGACACGAAGGGACCACTCAGTTCTTC
CASRHEGTTQFF
>TRBD1|-|TRBJ1-5|TRBV5-6
TGTGCCAGCAGCACGGGGACAGGGGGATTTGATCAGCCCCAGCATTTT
CASSTGTGGFDQPQHF
>-|-|TRBJ2-7|TRBV6-5
TGTGCCAGCAGTTTGGCAGGGTCCCCCTACGAGCAGTACTTC
CASSLAGSPYEQYF
>TRBD1|few|TRBJ2-1|TRBV6-1
TGTGCCAGCAGTCTGACAGGACAGGGGAAAAATGAGCAGTTCTTC
CASSLTGQGKNEQFF
>-|-|TRBJ1-5|TRBV19
TGTGCCAGTAGTCCGAGCAGGGGCGACAATCAGCCCCAGCATTTT
CASSPSRGDNQPQHF
>TRBD2|once|TRBJ2-2|TRBV7-3
TGTGCCAGCAGCTTAAGCGGGAGGAACACCGGGGAGCTGTTTTTT
CASSLSGRNTGELFF
>-|-|TRBJ1-3|TRBV30
TGTGCCTGGAGTAAGAGGGAGCATTTAAACACCATATATTTT
CAWSKREHLNTIYF
>TRBD2|-|TRBJ2-1|TRBV7-3
TGTGCCAGCAGCCTAGGGCTTAGCGGGAAGAATGAGCAGTTCTTC
CASSLGLSGKNEQFF
>-|-|TRBJ2-5|TRBV5-6
TGTGCCAGCAGCTTGGGGGGTAGCGAGACCCAGTACTTC
CASSLGGSETQYF
>TRBD2|-|TRBJ2-3|TRBV11-3
TGTGCCAGCAGCTTAGCCTCTAGCGGAGGGTCAAGAGATACGCAGTATTTT
CASSLASSGGSRDTQYF
>TRBD2|-|TRBJ2-1|TRBV5-1
TGCGCCAGCAAGCCGGGACTAGCGGGCCAAAGCTCCTACAATGAGCAGTTCTTC
CASKPGLAGQSSYNEQFF
>TRBD2|-|TRBJ2-3|TRBV29-1
TGCAGCGTCAGGCTGTGGGCTAGCGGATTCACAGATACGCAGTATTTT
CSVRLWASGFTDTQYF
>TRBD1|-|TRBJ2-2|TRBV28
TGTGCCAGCAGTCAAGGACAGGCAGCAAGTACCGGGGAGCTGTTTTTT
CASSQGQAASTGELFF
>-|few|TRBJ1-5|TRBV6-6
TGTGCCAGCAGTTACCCGTCGGATGTTCGTGGGCAGCCCCAGCATTTT
CASSYPSDVRGQPQHF
>-|-|TRBJ2-7|TRBV5-4
TGTGCCAGCAGCTTCGCTGGGGGATCTTACGAGCAGTACTTC
CASSFAGGSYEQYF
>-|-|TRBJ1-2|TRBV20-1
TGCAGTGCTAGAACAGTAGGCTACACCTTC
CSARTVGYTF
>-|-|TRBJ2-5|TRBV7-9
TGTGCCAGCGCCTTCTTAGTTGAATTTGTGGAGACCCAGTACTTC
CASAFLVEFVETQYF
>-|-|TRBJ1-1|TRBV6-6
TGTGCCAGCAGCCCCCTTCATAACACTGAAGCTTTCTTT
CASSPLHNTEAFF
>-|-|TRBJ1-3|TRBV13
TGTGCCAGCAGCTTAGGGCTTGGAGTCTCTGGAAACACCATATATTTT
CASSLGLGVSGNTIYF
>TRBD1|-|TRBJ2-1|TRBV9
TGTGCCAGCAGCACCGGGACAGGGAGACGCAATGAGCAGTTCTTC
CASSTGTGRRNEQFF
>-|-|TRBJ1-5|TRBV29-1
TGCAGCGTTGAGCCACGGAGGAATCAAATCAATCAGCCCCAGCATTTT
CSVEPRRNQINQPQHF